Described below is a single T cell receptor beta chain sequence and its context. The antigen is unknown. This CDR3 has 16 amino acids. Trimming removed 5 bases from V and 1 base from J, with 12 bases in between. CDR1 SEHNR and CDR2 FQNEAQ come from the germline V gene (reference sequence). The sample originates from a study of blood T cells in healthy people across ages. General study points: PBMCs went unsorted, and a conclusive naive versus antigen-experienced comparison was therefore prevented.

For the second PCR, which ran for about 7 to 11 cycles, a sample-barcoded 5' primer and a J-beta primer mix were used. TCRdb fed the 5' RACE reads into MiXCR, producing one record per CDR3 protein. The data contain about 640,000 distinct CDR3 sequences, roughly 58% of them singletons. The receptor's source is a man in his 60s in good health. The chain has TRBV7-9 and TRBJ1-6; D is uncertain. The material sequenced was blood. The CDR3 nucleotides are TGTGCCAGCAGCCCCGCGGGAGGGTCCTATAATTCACCCCTCCACTTT. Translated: CASSPAGGSYNSPLHF.